This T cell receptor (beta chain) emerged from a study of OX40 agonist ivuxolimab in advanced cancers. Study details: In three patients, partial responses were observed, one with hepatocellular carcinoma and two with cutaneous melanoma.

CDR1 is SNHLY, CDR2 FYNNEI, per germline. Trimming shortened V by 1 base and J by 3 bases, and 4 bases separated the two germline ends. The CDR3 length is 13 residues. Clones were sequenced by immunoSEQ multiplex PCR, and TCRdb holds only the in-frame ones, with some missing. Here the sample spans more than 45,000 clones, approximately 80% being singletons. As to this clone: Its antigen is unidentified.

Study-level results: Relative to CD4+ cells, CD8+ T cells on average had more expanded clones.

The starting material was CD4+ or CD8+ T cells sorted from blood, obtained in a trial of the OX40 agonist ivuxolimab. The chain employs TRBV2 and TRBJ1-5; D remains unclear. This clonotype was sampled from an adult with an advanced solid tumor such as melanoma, head and neck, liver or kidney cancer. The CDR3 DNA follows: TGTGCCAGCAGTGAAGGATTCAATCAGCCCCAGCATTTT. Translated, it gives CASSEGFNQPQHF.